A single sample gave rise to the 6 T cell receptor beta chains below, sequenced in a study of T-cell reconstitution after alpha-beta-depleted transplantation in children (TCRdb year 2016). The treatment or condition label here, explained by the study, means: allogeneic hematopoietic cell transplantation with graft depleted of TCRalphabeta T cells and CD19 B cells. Library preparation employed PCR. The instrument given in TCRdb is Illumina HiSeq 2500. Molecular barcoding was employed in the preparation of TCR libraries, with unique molecular identifiers being used to normalize TCRbeta repertoire quantification. TCRdb reprocessing: public reads trimmed at Q25 with fastp, clones called with MiXCR, in-frame beta chains kept. CDR3 protein duplicates are merged, each entry listing the most common genes and DNA. The sample records roughly 420,000 distinct CDR3 sequences, 15% to 20% of which are singletons. The top ten clones comprise less than 30% of the sample.

This material consisted of PBMCs, mostly from graft donor cells, taken 360 days after TCRalphabeta/CD19-depleted stem cell transplant. Every receptor here comes from a boy less than two years old who had a stem cell transplant for Wiskott-Aldrich syndrome, so the T cells may come from the graft donor.

The chain recombines TRBV2 with TRBJ1-1; 9 nucleotides match TRBD1. Germline assignment: CDR1 SNHLY and CDR2 FYNNEI. CDR3 length: 15 residues. With V trimmed by 4 bases and J by 1 base, 4 bases remained unmatched. Here the CDR3 reads CASSADRGRNTEAFF. CDR3 in DNA: TGTGCCAGCAGTGCTGACAGGGGGAGGAACACTGAAGCTTTCTTT.

There are a few counts of this clonotype. The rearrangement links TRBV24-1 to TRBJ1-5, with 7 nucleotides matching TRBD1. V was clipped by 3 bases and J by 4 bases; unmatched bases: 2. Per the germline V gene, CDR1 is KGHDR and CDR2 is SFDVKD. The CDR3 has 14 amino acids. CDR3 bases: TGTGCCACCAGTGATGGCAGGGGGAATCAGCCCCAGCATTTT. Protein sequence: CATSDGRGNQPQHF.

This clonotype was detected only a few times. The J gene is TRBJ2-3, the V gene TRBV7-2; D assignment may be TRBD1 or TRBD2 (5 bases each). The V end lost 0 bases, the J end lost 4 bases, and 11 bases lay between the germline ends. Germline lookup yields CDR1 SGHTA and CDR2 FQGNSA. CDR3 size: 15 residues. This CDR3 reads CASSLAGTSADTQYF. For the CDR3, the DNA is TGTGCCAGCAGCTTAGCAGGGACCAGCGCAGATACGCAGTATTTT.

The CDR3 DNA reads as TGCGCCAGCAGCCAAGTGTGGGCAGGGAAGGGTACCGGGGAGCTGTTTTTT. Protein sequence: CASSQVWAGKGTGELFF. The chain carries TRBV4-1 and TRBJ2-2; TRBD1 might be the D (5 bases). The germline CDR1 and CDR2 sequences are MGHRA and YSYEKL. The V and J ends lost 1 base and 5 bases respectively, with 17 bases between them. The CDR3 is 17 residues long.

This clonotype was seen more than once but under ten times. The chain recombines TRBV4-1 with TRBJ2-2; the D gene is possibly TRBD1 (6 bases). V shed 3 bases and J shed 1 base, with 12 bases lying between them. Germline CDR1 is MGHRA and CDR2 is YSYEKL. The CDR3 extends over 16 amino acids. CDR3: CASSHPDSWNTGELFF. CDR3 DNA: TGCGCCAGCAGCCATCCGGACAGTTGGAACACCGGGGAGCTGTTTTTT.

Comment on this clonotype: A read error may account for a junction end that differs from germline. The chain links TRBV5-6 to TRBJ2-1; D gene ambiguous. Looked up from germline, CDR1 is SGHDT and CDR2 is YYEEEE. This CDR3 contains 15 residues. CDR3 sequence reads: CTSSAPFEAYNEQFF. The CDR3 region has the DNA TGTACCAGCAGCGCACCCTTCGAGGCCTACAATGAGCAGTTCTTC.